This passage covers 23 T cell receptor beta chains from one sample sequenced in a study of spatial heterogeneity in lung cancer. Indicated time point: sample taken at primary tumor resection. No cells were sorted before sequencing. The whole RNA sequenced was extracted from tumor, nontumor lung or frozen PBMC. MiXCR, run by TCRdb on the 5' RACE reads, gives a single entry per CDR3 protein. The sample includes 65,000 to 85,000 distinct CDR3 sequences, 15% to 25% of them seen just once. The sequencing used PBMCs, collected at surgery. All receptors derive from a male donor with early-stage non-small cell lung cancer.

This clonotype was counted only a few times. The chain links TRBV7-2 to TRBJ2-3; D could derive from TRBD1 or TRBD2 (5 bases each). Between the trimmed V and J ends, which lost 1 base and 1 base, there was a span of 15 bases. The CDR3 consists of 17 residues. Germline CDR1 is SGHTA and CDR2 is FQGNSA. CDR3 DNA: TGTGCCAGCAGCTTAGGAGGGAGACAGCTGCGCACAGATACGCAGTATTTT. Translating gives CASSLGGRQLRTDTQYF.

The chain combines TRBV2 with TRBJ2-3; TRBD2 aligns across 9 bases. Germline CDR1 reads SNHLY; CDR2 reads FYNNEI. The CDR3 runs to 17 residues. V shed 6 bases, J shed 0 bases, and the junction held 10 bases outside the gene matches. The CDR3 here is CASSDPTSGDSTDTQYF. The CDR3 DNA reads TGTGCCAGCAGCGACCCGACTAGCGGAGACAGCACAGATACGCAGTATTTT.

A few counts support this clonotype. This chain links TRBV7-3 with TRBJ2-2; 7 bases map to TRBD1. This CDR3 is built from 16 residues. Germline CDR1 is SGHTA and CDR2 is FQGTGA. The junction had 8 bases not matched to a gene; V was cut back by 5 bases and J by 2 bases. The CDR3 protein is CASSPVGTENTGELFF. The CDR3, as DNA: TGTGCCAGCAGCCCCGTCGGGACAGAAAACACCGGGGAGCTGTTTTTT.

This chain uses TRBV20-1 with TRBJ2-7, with 9 bases lining up with TRBD2. CDR1 and CDR2 (germline): DFQATT, SNEGSKA (reference sequence). V trimming: 5 bases; J trimming: 0 bases; junction bases outside the gene matches: 5. The CDR3 covers 14 residues. The CDR3 DNA reads as TGCAGTGCTTATAGCGGGGGCAGCTCCTACGAGCAGTACTTC. This gives the protein CSAYSGGSSYEQYF.

This clonotype came up a few times. The chain links TRBV7-2 to TRBJ1-3, with D unclear. The V gene's germline CDR1 is SGHTA and CDR2 FQGNSA. V was cut by 3 bases and J by 8 bases, with 11 bases left in between. This CDR3 is 13 amino acids long. The chain's CDR3 is CASSFLAADTIYF. The CDR3 DNA reads TGTGCCAGCAGCTTTTTAGCCGCGGACACCATATATTTT.

This clonotype was observed a handful of times. The chain links TRBV6-5 to TRBJ2-1; 9 bases are a match to TRBD2. Unmatched junction bases numbered 15, after V lost 6 bases and J lost 9 bases. CDR1 and CDR2 from the germline V gene are MNHEY and SVGAGI. The CDR3 has 16 amino acids. DNA for the CDR3: TGTGCCAGCAGGGTCCGGGTAGCGGGGGCCGACAGTGAGCAGTTCTTC. This sequence encodes CASRVRVAGADSEQFF.

The CDR3 sequence: CASSLIGQSGANVLTF. The CDR3 DNA is TGTGCCAGCAGCTTAATCGGGCAATCTGGGGCCAACGTCCTGACTTTC. This chain uses TRBV7-9 with TRBJ2-6; D gene unclear. With 2 bases removed from V and 1 base from J, the gap between germline ends came to 9 bases. The CDR3 has 16 residues. The germline V gene encodes CDR1 SEHNR and CDR2 FQNEAQ (reference sequence).

This clonotype was seen a handful of times. The chain is built from TRBV14 and TRBJ2-5; D call uncertain. Deletions cut 5 bases from V and 0 bases from J, with 13 bases between. Germline V CDR1 and CDR2: SGHDN, FVKESK. This CDR3 contains 15 residues. CDR3 region: CASSLWRPYQETQYF. The CDR3 nucleotides read TGTGCCAGCAGCTTATGGCGGCCGTACCAAGAGACCCAGTACTTC.

The chain uses TRBV3-1 and TRBJ2-1, with 9 bases aligning to TRBD2. The V segment lost 3 bases and the J segment 10 bases; nucleotides outside the gene matches: 13. The CDR3 is made up of 16 amino acids. CDR1 and CDR2 (germline): LGHDT, YNNKEL (reference sequence). CDR3 amino acids: CASSQGGLAPTREQFF. For the CDR3, the DNA is TGTGCCAGCAGCCAGGGAGGACTAGCGCCCACTCGGGAGCAGTTCTTC.

This clonotype showed up just a few times. The chain recombines TRBV7-2 with TRBJ2-7; D possibly corresponds to TRBD1 (6 bases). V lost 5 bases and J lost 0, with 17 bases in between. In germline, CDR1 is SGHTA, CDR2 FQGNSA. CDR3 length equals 16 residues. CDR3: CASSKNRDKTSYEQYF. The CDR3 DNA sequence: TGTGCCAGCAGCAAAAATCGGGACAAGACCTCCTACGAGCAGTACTTC.

This clonotype occurred a few times. V usage is TRBV27 and J usage is TRBJ1-5; D remains unclear. The CDR3 runs to 17 residues. CDR1 and CDR2 (germline): MNHEY, SMNVEV (reference sequence). Trimming pared 8 bases from V and 4 bases from J, leaving 24 bases between. The CDR3 DNA is TGTGCCAGCCGTCGAATGGGGTCAGGACTTGGGAATCAGCCCCAGCATTTT. As protein: CASRRMGSGLGNQPQHF.

The rearrangement joins TRBV6-2 or TRBV6-3 to TRBJ2-7, with D hard to call. The germline gives CDR1 MNHEY, CDR2 SVGEGT. This CDR3 contains 14 residues. The V and J ends lost 7 bases and 0 bases respectively, with 13 bases between them. The DNA of the CDR3 is TGTGCCAGCACTGATTCGCGCCACTCCTACGAGCAGTACTTC. Amino acids: CASTDSRHSYEQYF.

This chain uses TRBV20-1 with TRBJ2-7; TRBD2 aligns across 12 bases. V lost 0 bases, J lost 4 bases, and 4 bases stayed unmatched. The CDR3 is 15 residues long. Germline V gene lookup returns CDR1 DFQATT and CDR2 SNEGSKA (reference sequence). The CDR3 sequence is CSARDGLAGRYEQYF. The CDR3, as DNA: TGCAGTGCTAGAGACGGACTAGCGGGACGTTACGAGCAGTACTTC.

This clonotype was seen many times. The chain uses TRBV19 and TRBJ2-1; D uncertain. Germline CDR1 is LNHDA and CDR2 is SQIVND (reference sequence). V dropped 4 bases and J dropped 10 bases, with 11 bases sitting between them. This CDR3 contains 12 residues. CDR3 amino acids: CASSTGLTEQFF. CDR3 nucleotide sequence: TGTGCCAGTAGTACGGGCCTGACAGAGCAGTTCTTC. The whole variable domain, filled in from reference TRBV19 and TRBJ2-1, reads DGGITQSPKYLFRKEGQNVTLSCEQNLNHDAMYWYRQDPGQGLRLIYYSQIVNDFQKGDIAEGYSVSREKKESFPLTVTSAQKNPTAFYLCASSTGLTEQFFGPGTRLTVL.

This clonotype was found a few times. This chain uses TRBV5-8 with TRBJ2-2; a possible D gene is TRBD2 (6 bases). Germline CDR1 and CDR2: SGHTS and YDEGEE. V lost 0 bases, J lost 2 bases, and 14 bases lay in between. The CDR3 runs 17 residues. The CDR3 DNA follows: TGTGCCAGCAGCTTGGAGACGGGGGATCCCAACACCGGGGAGCTGTTTTTT. This translates into CASSLETGDPNTGELFF.

The V call is TRBV6-6, the J call TRBJ1-5; D is unresolved. V lost 6 bases to trimming and J lost 1 base, with 19 bases between them. Germline CDR1 reads MNHNY; CDR2 reads SVGAGI (reference sequence). The CDR3 contains 17 residues. The CDR3 DNA reads as TGTGCCAGCAGCCCCTCATTCGTGTCCCAGAGCAATCAGCCCCAGCATTTT. Its translation: CASSPSFVSQSNQPQHF.

The V and J genes are TRBV7-6 and TRBJ2-3, with 13 nucleotides matching TRBD2. Germline V CDR1 and CDR2: SGHVS, FNYEAQ. After removal of 1 base from V and 0 bases from J, the junction contained 10 bases not matched to a gene. The CDR3 runs to 20 residues. In DNA form, the CDR3 reads TGTGCCAGCAGCTTAGTTTCCGGGACTAGCGGGGCCGCTAGCACAGATACGCAGTATTTT. Residues: CASSLVSGTSGAASTDTQYF.

The sample holds a few counts of this clonotype. The chain couples TRBV11-2 to TRBJ2-2; D perhaps matches TRBD2 (5 bases). Germline values: CDR1 SGHAT, CDR2 FQNNGV. The V gene lost 8 bases and the J gene lost 1 base, with 11 bases spanning the gap. The CDR3 is 14 residues long. CDR3 nucleotide sequence: TGTGCCAGCGGAGGTAGCAGGAACACCGGGGAGCTGTTTTTT. It specifies CASGGSRNTGELFF.

This clonotype was seen more than once but under ten times. J is TRBJ2-5 and V is TRBV18, with TRBD2 matching over 13 bases. Germline CDR1 is KGHSH and CDR2 is LQKENI. The CDR3 covers 16 residues. The V gene end was trimmed by 3 bases and the J gene end by 4 bases; junction bases not matched to a gene: 5. The CDR3 DNA reads TGTGCCAGCTCACCCGGGACTAGCGGGATCCCAGAGACCCAGTACTTC. Residues: CASSPGTSGIPETQYF. Full variable domain (rest looked up from reference TRBV18 and TRBJ2-5): NAGVMQNPRHLVRRRGQEARLRCSPMKGHSHVYWYRQLPEEGLKFMVYLQKENIIDESGMPKERFSAEFPKEGPSILRIQQVVRGDSAAYFCASSPGTSGIPETQYFGPGTRLLVL.

The chain has TRBV28 and TRBJ2-7; TRBD1 matches at 10 bases. The V gene end was trimmed by 6 bases and the J gene end by 5 bases; junction bases not matched to a gene: 10. The CDR3 extends over 15 amino acids. Looked up from germline, CDR1 is MDHEN and CDR2 is SYDVKM. CDR3 nucleotide sequence: TGTGCCAGCAGCCCGACTGGGACAGGGGTCGACGAGCAGTACTTC. Protein product: CASSPTGTGVDEQYF.

This clonotype occurred a few times. The gene calls are TRBV7-6 and TRBJ2-3, with TRBD2 as a possible D gene (6 bases). The CDR3 loop spans 12 amino acids. The germline V gene has CDR1 SGHVS and CDR2 FNYEAQ. Trimming shortened V by 5 bases and J by 6 bases, and 9 bases separated the two germline ends. The DNA of the CDR3 is TGTGCCAGCAGCGTACGGGAGGATACGCAGTATTTT. It translates to CASSVREDTQYF.

This chain links TRBV29-1 with TRBJ2-3; 14 nucleotides align to TRBD2. Trimming cost V 2 bases and J 4 bases; bases outside gene matches: 8. This CDR3 is built from 17 residues. From germline, CDR1 is SQVTM and CDR2 ANQGSEA. In nucleotides, the CDR3 is TGCAGCGTTGAAAAGACTAGCGGGGGGGCCATCCCAGATACGCAGTATTTT. Translating gives CSVEKTSGGAIPDTQYF.

J is TRBJ1-5 and V is TRBV19, with TRBD1 as a possible D gene (5 bases). Deletions cut 3 bases from V and 7 bases from J, with 13 bases between. CDR1 and CDR2 from the germline V gene are LNHDA and SQIVND (reference sequence). The CDR3 loop spans 14 amino acids. The CDR3 DNA is TGTGCCAGTAGTATGTTCGGGGGGGGACAGCCCCAGCATTTT. Amino acid sequence: CASSMFGGGQPQHF.